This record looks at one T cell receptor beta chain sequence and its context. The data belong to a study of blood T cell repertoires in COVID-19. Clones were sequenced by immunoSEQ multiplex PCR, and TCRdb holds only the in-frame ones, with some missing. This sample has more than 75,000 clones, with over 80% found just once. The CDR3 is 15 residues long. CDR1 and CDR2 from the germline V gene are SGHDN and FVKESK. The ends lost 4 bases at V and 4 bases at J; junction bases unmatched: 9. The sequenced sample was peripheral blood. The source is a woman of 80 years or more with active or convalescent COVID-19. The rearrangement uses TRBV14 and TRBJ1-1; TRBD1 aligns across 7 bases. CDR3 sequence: CASSPFNRGSTEAFF. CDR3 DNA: TGTGCCAGCAGCCCTTTCAACAGGGGAAGCACTGAAGCTTTCTTT.